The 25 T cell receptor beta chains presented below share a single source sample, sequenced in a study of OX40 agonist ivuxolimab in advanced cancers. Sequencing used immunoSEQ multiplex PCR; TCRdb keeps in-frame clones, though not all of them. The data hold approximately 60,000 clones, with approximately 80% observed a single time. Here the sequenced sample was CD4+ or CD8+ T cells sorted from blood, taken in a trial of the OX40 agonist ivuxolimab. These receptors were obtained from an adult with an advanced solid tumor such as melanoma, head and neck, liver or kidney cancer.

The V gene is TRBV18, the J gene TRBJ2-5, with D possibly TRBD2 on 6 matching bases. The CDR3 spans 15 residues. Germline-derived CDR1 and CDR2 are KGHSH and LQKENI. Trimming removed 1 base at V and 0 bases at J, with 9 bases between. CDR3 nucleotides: TGTGCCAGCTCACCACTGGGGGGATACCAAGAGACCCAGTACTTC. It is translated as CASSPLGGYQETQYF.

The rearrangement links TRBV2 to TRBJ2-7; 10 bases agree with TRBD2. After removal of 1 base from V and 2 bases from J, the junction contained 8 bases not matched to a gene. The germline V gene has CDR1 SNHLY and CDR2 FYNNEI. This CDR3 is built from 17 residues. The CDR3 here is CASSEDPSGSPPYEQYF. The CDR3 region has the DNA TGTGCCAGCAGTGAAGACCCTAGCGGGAGTCCCCCCTACGAGCAGTACTTC.

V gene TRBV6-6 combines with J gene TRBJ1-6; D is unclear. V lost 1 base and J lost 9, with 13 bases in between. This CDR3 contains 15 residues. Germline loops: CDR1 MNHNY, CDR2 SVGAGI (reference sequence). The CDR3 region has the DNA TGTGCCAGCAGTTACTATCGGGGTGGGAGTTCACCCCTCCACTTT. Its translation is CASSYYRGGSSPLHF.

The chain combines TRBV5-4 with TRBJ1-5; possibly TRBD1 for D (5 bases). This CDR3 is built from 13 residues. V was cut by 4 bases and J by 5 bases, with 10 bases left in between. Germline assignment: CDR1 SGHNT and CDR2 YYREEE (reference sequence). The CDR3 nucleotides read TGTGCCAGCAGCCCAGGGCTTTATCAGCCCCAGCATTTT. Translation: CASSPGLYQPQHF.

The CDR3 nucleotides are TGTGCCAGCAGTGAAGTTTGGGGGAACGATGAAAAACTGTTTTTT. As protein: CASSEVWGNDEKLFF. The chain uses TRBV6-1 and TRBJ1-4, with TRBD1 as a possible D gene (5 bases). Per the germline V gene, CDR1 is MNHNS and CDR2 is SASEGT. V was trimmed by 1 base and J by 6 bases, leaving 12 bases between them. The CDR3 has 15 amino acids.

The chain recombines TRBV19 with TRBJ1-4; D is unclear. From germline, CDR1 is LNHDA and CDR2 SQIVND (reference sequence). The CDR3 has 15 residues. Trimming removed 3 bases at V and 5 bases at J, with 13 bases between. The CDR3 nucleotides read TGTGCCAGTAGTATTGGTGGGCGCCAGAATGAAAAACTGTTTTTT. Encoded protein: CASSIGGRQNEKLFF.

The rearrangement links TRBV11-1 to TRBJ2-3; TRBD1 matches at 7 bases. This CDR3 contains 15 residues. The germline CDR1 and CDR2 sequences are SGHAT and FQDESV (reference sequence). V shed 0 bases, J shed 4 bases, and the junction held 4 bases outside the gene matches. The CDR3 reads CASSLAPGQSDTQYF. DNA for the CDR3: TGTGCCAGCAGCTTAGCCCCGGGACAGTCAGATACGCAGTATTTT.

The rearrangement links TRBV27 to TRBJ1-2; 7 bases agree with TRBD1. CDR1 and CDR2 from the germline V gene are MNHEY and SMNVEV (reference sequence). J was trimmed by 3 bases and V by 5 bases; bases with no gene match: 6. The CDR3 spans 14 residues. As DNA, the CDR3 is TGTGCCAGCAGTCTCCGACAGGGCGACTATGGCTACACCTTC. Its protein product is CASSLRQGDYGYTF.

Written as DNA, the CDR3 is TGTGCCAGTACTCTCCACAGAGAGAACACTGAAGCTTTCTTT. Its translation: CASTLHRENTEAFF. The chain is built from TRBV19 and TRBJ1-1; D gene ambiguous. In germline, CDR1 is LNHDA, CDR2 SQIVND (reference sequence). The CDR3 has 14 residues. Trimming removed 7 bases from V and 1 base from J, with 13 bases in between.

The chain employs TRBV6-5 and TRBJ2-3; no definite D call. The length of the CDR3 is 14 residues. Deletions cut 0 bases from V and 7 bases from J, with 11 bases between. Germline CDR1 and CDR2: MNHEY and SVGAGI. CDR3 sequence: CASSYSGSVNTQYF. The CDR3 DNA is TGTGCCAGCAGTTACTCAGGCTCAGTCAATACGCAGTATTTT.

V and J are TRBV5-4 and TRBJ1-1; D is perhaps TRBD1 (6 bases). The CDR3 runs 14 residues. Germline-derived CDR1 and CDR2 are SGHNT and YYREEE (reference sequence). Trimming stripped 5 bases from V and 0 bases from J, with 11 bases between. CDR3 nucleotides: TGTGCCAGCAGGTCACAGGGTATGAACACTGAAGCTTTCTTT. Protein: CASRSQGMNTEAFF. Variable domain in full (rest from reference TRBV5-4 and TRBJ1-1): ETGVTQSPTHLIKTRGQQVTLRCSSQSGHNTVSWYQQALGQGPQFIFQYYREEENGRGNFPPRFSGLQFPNYSSELNVNALELDDSALYLCASRSQGMNTEAFFGQGTRLTVV.

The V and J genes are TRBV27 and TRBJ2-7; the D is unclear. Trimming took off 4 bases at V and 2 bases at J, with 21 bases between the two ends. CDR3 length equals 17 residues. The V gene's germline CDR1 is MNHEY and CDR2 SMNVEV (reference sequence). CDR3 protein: CASSSRLSLARTYEQYF. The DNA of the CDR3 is TGTGCCAGCAGTTCCCGACTGTCCCTTGCCCGAACCTACGAGCAGTACTTC.

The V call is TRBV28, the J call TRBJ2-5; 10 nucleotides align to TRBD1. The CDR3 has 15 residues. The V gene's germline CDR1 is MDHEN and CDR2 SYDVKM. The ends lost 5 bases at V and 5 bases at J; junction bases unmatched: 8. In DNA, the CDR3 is TGTGCCAGCAGTACAGACAGGGGGCGCCGTGAGACCCAGTACTTC. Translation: CASSTDRGRRETQYF. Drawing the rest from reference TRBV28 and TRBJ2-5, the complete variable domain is DVKVTQSSRYLVKRTGEKVFLECVQDMDHENMFWYRQDPGLGLRLIYFSYDVKMKEKGDIPEGYSVSREKKERFSLILESASTNQTSMYLCASSTDRGRRETQYFGPGTRLLVL.

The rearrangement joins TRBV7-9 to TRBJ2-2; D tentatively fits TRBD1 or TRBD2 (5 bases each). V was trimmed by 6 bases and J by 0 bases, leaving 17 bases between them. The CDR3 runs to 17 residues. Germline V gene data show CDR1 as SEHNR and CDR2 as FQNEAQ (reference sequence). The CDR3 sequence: CASRHLGRGANTGELFF. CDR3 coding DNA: TGTGCCAGCAGGCACCTCGGTAGGGGAGCGAACACCGGGGAGCTGTTTTTT.

The chain's CDR3 is CASSETGSQEDYGYTF. The CDR3 nucleotides are TGTGCCAGCAGTGAAACAGGTTCCCAGGAGGACTATGGCTACACCTTC. This chain links TRBV25-1 with TRBJ1-2; D is perhaps TRBD1 (5 bases). V lost 2 bases and J lost 3, with 16 bases in between. The CDR3 extends over 16 amino acids. Germline V gives CDR1 MGHDK, CDR2 SYGVNS.

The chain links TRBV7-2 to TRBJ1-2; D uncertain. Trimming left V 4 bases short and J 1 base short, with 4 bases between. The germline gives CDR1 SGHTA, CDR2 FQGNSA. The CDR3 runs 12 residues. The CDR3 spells CASSWGNYGYTF. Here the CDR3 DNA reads TGTGCCAGCAGCTGGGGTAACTATGGCTACACCTTC. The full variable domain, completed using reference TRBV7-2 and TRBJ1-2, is GAGVSQSPSNKVTEKGKDVELRCDPISGHTALYWYRQSLGQGLEFLIYFQGNSAPDKSGLPSDRFSAERTGGSVSTLTIQRTQQEDSAVYLCASSWGNYGYTFGSGTRLTVV.

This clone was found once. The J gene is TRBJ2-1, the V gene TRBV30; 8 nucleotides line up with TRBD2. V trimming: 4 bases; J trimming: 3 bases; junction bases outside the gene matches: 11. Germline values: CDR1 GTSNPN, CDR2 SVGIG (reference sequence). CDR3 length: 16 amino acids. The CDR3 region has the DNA TGTGCCTGGATGTCAACCGTAGCGGGAAGCTACAATGAGCAGTTCTTC. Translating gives CAWMSTVAGSYNEQFF.

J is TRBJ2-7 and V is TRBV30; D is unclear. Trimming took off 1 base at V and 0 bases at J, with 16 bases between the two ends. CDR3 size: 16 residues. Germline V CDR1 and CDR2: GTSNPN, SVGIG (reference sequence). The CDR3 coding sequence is TGTGCCTGGAGTGCCATCGGAGCGTCCTTCTCCTACGAGCAGTACTTC. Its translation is CAWSAIGASFSYEQYF.

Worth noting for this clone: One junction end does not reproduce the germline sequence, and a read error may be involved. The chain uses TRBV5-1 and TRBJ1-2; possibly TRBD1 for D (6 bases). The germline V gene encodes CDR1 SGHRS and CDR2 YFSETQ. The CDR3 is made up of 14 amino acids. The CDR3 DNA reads TGCGCCAGCAGCTTGATGGGGGGCGCCTATGACTACACCTTC. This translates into CASSLMGGAYDYTF.

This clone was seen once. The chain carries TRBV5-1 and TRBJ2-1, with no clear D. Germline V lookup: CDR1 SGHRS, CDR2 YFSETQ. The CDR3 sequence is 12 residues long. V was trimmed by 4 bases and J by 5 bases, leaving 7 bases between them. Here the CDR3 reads CASSPRHNEQFF. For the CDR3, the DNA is TGCGCCAGCAGCCCCCGGCACAATGAGCAGTTCTTC.

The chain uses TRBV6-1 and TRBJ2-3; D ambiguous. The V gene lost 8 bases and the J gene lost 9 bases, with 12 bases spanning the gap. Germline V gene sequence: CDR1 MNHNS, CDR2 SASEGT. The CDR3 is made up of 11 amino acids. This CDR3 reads CASLDLGTQYF. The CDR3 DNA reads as TGTGCCAGCTTAGATCTGGGAACGCAGTATTTT.

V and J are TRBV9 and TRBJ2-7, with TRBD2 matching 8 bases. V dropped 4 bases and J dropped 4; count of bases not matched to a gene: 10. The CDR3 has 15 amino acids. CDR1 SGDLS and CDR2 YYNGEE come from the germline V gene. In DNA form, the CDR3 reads TGTGCCAGCAGCACGACGGGGACTAGGCCTTACGAGCAGTACTTC. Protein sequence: CASSTTGTRPYEQYF. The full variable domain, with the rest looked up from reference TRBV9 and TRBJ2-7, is DSGVTQTPKHLITATGQRVTLRCSPRSGDLSVYWYQQSLDQGLQFLIQYYNGEERAKGNILERFSAQQFPDLHSELNLSSLELGDSALYFCASSTTGTRPYEQYFGPGTRLTVT.

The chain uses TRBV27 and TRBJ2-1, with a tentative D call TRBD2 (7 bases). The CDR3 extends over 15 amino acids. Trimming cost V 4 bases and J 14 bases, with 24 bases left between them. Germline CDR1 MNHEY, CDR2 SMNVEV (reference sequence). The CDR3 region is CASSSMSGTTYREFF. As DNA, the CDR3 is TGTGCCAGCAGTTCCATGAGCGGGACAACTTACAGGGAGTTCTTC.

DNA for the CDR3: TGTGCCGAGAAAAGGATTGGAAACACCATATATTTT. Its translation: CAEKRIGNTIYF. The rearrangement links TRBV6-1 to TRBJ1-3; D ambiguous. This CDR3 is 12 amino acids long. Looked up from germline, CDR1 is MNHNS and CDR2 is SASEGT. Trimming took 11 bases from V and 3 from J, leaving 11 bases between them.

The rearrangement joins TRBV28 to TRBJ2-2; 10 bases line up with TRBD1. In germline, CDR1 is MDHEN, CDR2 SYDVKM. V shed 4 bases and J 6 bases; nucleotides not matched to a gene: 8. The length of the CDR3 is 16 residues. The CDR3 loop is CASSYRDRGLSGELFF. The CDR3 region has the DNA TGTGCCAGCAGTTATCGAGACAGGGGGCTTTCCGGGGAGCTGTTTTTT.